These 18 T cell receptor beta chains originate from one sample sequenced in a study of T cell changes during pregnancy in multiple sclerosis. The protocol was immunoSEQ multiplex PCR, while the TCRdb copy is restricted to in-frame clones and leaves out a portion. The table shows just over 80,000 clones, with around 96% occurring only once. Sample: peripheral blood, taken in the second trimester of pregnancy. Receptors were obtained from a female donor with multiple sclerosis, enrolled in a pregnancy study.

The gene calls are TRBV4-1 and TRBJ2-7, with 9 bases matching TRBD1. Trimming at V came to 0 bases and at J to 6 bases, leaving 12 bases not matched to a gene. Germline values: CDR1 MGHRA, CDR2 YSYEKL. This CDR3 spans 17 amino acids. CDR3 DNA: TGCGCCAGCAGCCAAGAAGGCCTCGGGACAGGGAAGCCCGAGCAGTACTTC. Its protein is CASSQEGLGTGKPEQYF.

The V call is TRBV4-1, the J call TRBJ2-7, with 7 bases matching TRBD1. Trimming cost V 0 bases and J 4 bases; bases outside gene matches: 9. CDR3 length equals 16 residues. The germline CDR1 and CDR2 sequences are MGHRA and YSYEKL. In DNA form, the CDR3 reads TGCGCCAGCAGCCAAGATCGAGGGGGACAGACATACGAGCAGTACTTC. Its protein is CASSQDRGGQTYEQYF.

The chain uses TRBV7-2 and TRBJ2-7, with D possibly being TRBD2 (5 bases). Between the trimmed V and J ends, which lost 5 bases and 3 bases, there was a span of 14 bases. Germline values: CDR1 SGHTA, CDR2 FQGNSA. This CDR3 spans 14 amino acids. The CDR3 DNA reads as TGTGCCAGCAGCCCCCAGGACGGAGGCTACGAGCAGTACTTC. Protein product: CASSPQDGGYEQYF.

The chain combines TRBV30 with TRBJ2-1, with TRBD2 matching 8 bases. Trimming removed 4 bases from V and 6 bases from J; junction bases left unmatched: 11. This CDR3 has 15 amino acids. Germline V gives CDR1 GTSNPN, CDR2 SVGIG (reference sequence). The CDR3: CAWTESGGRPNEQFF. In DNA form, the CDR3 reads TGTGCCTGGACTGAAAGCGGGGGCCGGCCCAATGAGCAGTTCTTC. The whole variable domain, remainder taken from reference TRBV30 and TRBJ2-1, is SQTIHQWPATLVQPVGSPLSLECTVEGTSNPNLYWYRQAAGRGLQLLFYSVGIGQISSEVPQNLSASRPQDRQFILSSKKLLLSDSGFYLCAWTESGGRPNEQFFGPGTRLTVL.

This clone was detected once. The chain employs TRBV5-6 and TRBJ2-3; TRBD1 agrees at 8 bases. Germline V gene sequence: CDR1 SGHDT, CDR2 YYEEEE. CDR3 length equals 15 residues. The trim removed 2 bases at V and 1 base at J, leaving 3 bases unmatched. The CDR3 is CASSFRTGRTDTQYF. CDR3 nucleotides: TGTGCCAGCAGCTTCAGGACAGGGCGCACAGATACGCAGTATTTT.

The gene calls are TRBV18 and TRBJ2-7; TRBD2 aligns across 9 bases. The CDR3 length is 15 residues. Germline V gene sequence: CDR1 KGHSH, CDR2 LQKENI. Unmatched junction bases numbered 10, after V lost 5 bases and J lost 5 bases. CDR3 sequence reads: CASSAVSGRWNEQYF. The CDR3 DNA reads as TGTGCCAGCTCAGCGGTGAGCGGGAGGTGGAACGAGCAGTACTTC.

The chain couples TRBV2 to TRBJ2-3; D gene unclear. The CDR3 is 15 amino acids. Germline assignment: CDR1 SNHLY and CDR2 FYNNEI. The V end lost 2 bases, the J end lost 0 bases, and 9 bases lay between the germline ends. CDR3 coding DNA: TGTGCCAGCAGTGAAACCCAGATGAGCACAGATACGCAGTATTTT. This gives the protein CASSETQMSTDTQYF.

The rearrangement joins TRBV13 to TRBJ2-7, with unresolved D. Germline CDR1 is PRHDT and CDR2 is FYEKMQ (reference sequence). CDR3 size: 14 residues. The V end lost 3 bases, the J end lost 3 bases, and 12 bases lay between the germline ends. This CDR3 reads CASSFLAASYEQYF. In DNA, the CDR3 is TGTGCCAGCAGCTTCCTTGCGGCTAGCTACGAGCAGTACTTC.

Here the CDR3 DNA reads TGCGCCAGCAGCTTACCCGGAAGGGGGAACGCTGAGCAGTTCTTC. Translated: CASSLPGRGNAEQFF. The rearrangement joins TRBV5-1 to TRBJ2-1, with D possibly matching TRBD1 (6 bases). This CDR3 has 15 amino acids. V dropped 2 bases and J dropped 9 bases, with 18 bases sitting between them. Germline V lookup: CDR1 SGHRS, CDR2 YFSETQ.

The V and J genes are TRBV4-1 and TRBJ2-7; maybe TRBD2 (6 bases). The CDR3 is made up of 15 amino acids. CDR1 and CDR2 from the germline V gene are MGHRA and YSYEKL. Trimming cost V 3 bases and J 0 bases, with 12 bases left between them. CDR3 protein: CASSHTAGSSYEQYF. In DNA form, the CDR3 reads TGCGCCAGCAGCCATACAGCGGGTAGCTCCTACGAGCAGTACTTC.

The rearrangement links TRBV5-6 to TRBJ2-7; D might be TRBD2 (5 bases). Germline CDR1 reads SGHDT; CDR2 reads YYEEEE. This CDR3 contains 11 residues. Trimming removed 4 bases from V and 6 bases from J, with 8 bases in between. The CDR3 DNA reads TGTGCCAGCAGCGCGGGTCCCGAGCAGTACTTC. It yields the protein CASSAGPEQYF.

The rearrangement uses TRBV7-2 and TRBJ2-7; a possible D gene is TRBD2 (6 bases). Per the germline V gene, CDR1 is SGHTA and CDR2 is FQGNSA. Trimming shortened V by 2 bases and J by 6 bases, and 11 bases separated the two germline ends. This CDR3 region has 13 residues. Written as DNA, the CDR3 is TGTGCCAGCAGCTTAACGGGAGCGCTCGAGCAGTACTTC. It specifies CASSLTGALEQYF.

The chain links TRBV7-9 to TRBJ1-1, with D perhaps matching TRBD1 (6 bases). The CDR3 spans 16 residues. V dropped 8 bases and J dropped 1 base, with 20 bases sitting between them. Germline V gene lookup returns CDR1 SEHNR and CDR2 FQNEAQ (reference sequence). For the CDR3, the DNA is TGTGCCAGCTTGACGGACCTTCAGGGGTGGAACACTGAAGCTTTCTTT. The encoded protein is CASLTDLQGWNTEAFF.

The rearrangement links TRBV30 to TRBJ1-5; 7 positions agree with TRBD1. The CDR3 has 14 residues. CDR1 GTSNPN and CDR2 SVGIG come from the germline V gene (reference sequence). Trimming removed 2 bases from V and 7 bases from J; junction bases left unmatched: 8. CDR3 loop: CAWSRRQGRQPQHF. CDR3 DNA: TGTGCCTGGAGTCGACGACAGGGTAGGCAGCCCCAGCATTTT.

The chain is built from TRBV29-1 and TRBJ2-1; TRBD2 matches at 7 bases. This CDR3 spans 12 amino acids. J lost 13 bases, V lost 4 bases, and 10 bases had no gene match. Germline loops: CDR1 SQVTM, CDR2 ANQGSEA. The CDR3 DNA is TGCAGCGTTGGGAGGGACCGGGGGGACCAGTTCTTC. Translation gives CSVGRDRGDQFF.

The rearrangement uses TRBV2 and TRBJ2-5; 9 bases are shared with TRBD2. CDR3 length equals 16 residues. With V trimmed by 1 base and J by 5 bases, 8 bases remained unmatched. Looked up from germline, CDR1 is SNHLY and CDR2 is FYNNEI. In DNA, the CDR3 is TGTGCCAGCAGTGAAGACGGCGGGAGGGGTGGGGAGACCCAGTACTTC. Its translation: CASSEDGGRGGETQYF.

In DNA form, the CDR3 reads TGTGCCAGTAATACAGGGGGCCGGGCCCGGGCGCATTTT. Its translation is CASNTGGRARAHF. This sequence joins TRBV19 and TRBJ1-5; TRBD1 aligns across 9 bases. The V segment lost 7 bases and the J segment 15 bases; nucleotides outside the gene matches: 13. The CDR3 consists of 13 residues. Germline lookup yields CDR1 LNHDA and CDR2 SQIVND (reference sequence).

V and J are TRBV10-2 and TRBJ1-4, with D unclear. The V gene lost 7 bases and the J gene lost 0 bases, with 12 bases spanning the gap. Germline V lookup: CDR1 WSHSY, CDR2 SAAADI. The CDR3 length is 15 residues. In DNA, the CDR3 is TGCGCCAGCAAAGGAGGGTTTGCAACTAATGAAAAACTGTTTTTT. Residues: CASKGGFATNEKLFF.